Listed below are T cell receptor beta chains from one sample, sequenced in a study of T cell clones after liver transplantation. Here immunoSEQ multiplex PCR was the method, and the copy in TCRdb shows in-frame clones only, minus some. The sample holds 20,000 to 30,000 clones, 55% to 70% seen once. The source material was CD4+ T cells from blood, sampled before liver transplant. The origin of the receptors is a human donor who received a liver transplant. CDR3s include the opening cysteine and the closing phenylalanine or tryptophan. The D gene is left open where the match is weak. A row's size may be missing; if present it is once, few, many or a size class.

v_gene: TRBV7-2; j_gene: TRBJ2-3; d_gene: TRBD2; abundance: -; CDR3aa: CASSSGTSGLADTQYF; CDR3nt: TGTGCCAGCAGCTCCGGGACTAGCGGGTTGGCAGATACGCAGTATTTT
v_gene: TRBV7-9; j_gene: TRBJ1-1; d_gene: TRBD1; abundance: -; CDR3aa: CASSDPSGGVTEAFF; CDR3nt: TGTGCCAGCAGCGACCCATCAGGGGGGGTGACTGAAGCTTTCTTT
v_gene: TRBV5-6; j_gene: TRBJ2-1; d_gene: -; abundance: -; CDR3aa: CASSLSLYNEQFF; CDR3nt: TGTGCCAGCAGCTTGTCCCTATACAATGAGCAGTTCTTC
v_gene: TRBV7-2; j_gene: TRBJ2-2; d_gene: -; abundance: few; CDR3aa: CASSLGLPTGELFF; CDR3nt: TGTGCCAGCAGCTTAGGCCTACCCACCGGGGAGCTGTTTTTT
v_gene: TRBV20-1; j_gene: TRBJ2-3; d_gene: -; abundance: -; CDR3aa: CSAGRDTQYF; CDR3nt: TGCAGTGCTGGAAGAGATACGCAGTATTTT
v_gene: TRBV7-9; j_gene: TRBJ1-3; d_gene: -; abundance: -; CDR3aa: CASSLYTLSSGNTIYF; CDR3nt: TGTGCCAGCAGCTTATATACGTTGTCCTCTGGAAACACCATATATTTT
v_gene: TRBV6-1; j_gene: TRBJ1-2; d_gene: -; abundance: few; CDR3aa: CASSEKGGSDGYTF; CDR3nt: TGTGCCAGCAGTGAAAAAGGGGGTAGCGATGGCTACACCTTC
v_gene: TRBV7-2; j_gene: TRBJ2-2; d_gene: -; abundance: -; CDR3aa: CASSLEPRTNTGELFF; CDR3nt: TGTGCCAGCAGCTTAGAACCCAGAACGAACACCGGGGAGCTGTTTTTT
v_gene: TRBV7-2; j_gene: TRBJ2-3; d_gene: -; abundance: -; CDR3aa: CASSPRGSEAQYF; CDR3nt: TGTGCCAGCAGCCCGCGGGGATCCGAGGCGCAGTATTTT
v_gene: TRBV6-1; j_gene: TRBJ1-1; d_gene: -; abundance: -; CDR3aa: CASRPDSTREAFF; CDR3nt: TGTGCCAGCAGACCAGACAGTACAAGAGAAGCTTTCTTT
v_gene: TRBV30; j_gene: TRBJ1-6; d_gene: TRBD1; abundance: -; CDR3aa: CAWSLSGGSSPLHF; CDR3nt: TGTGCCTGGAGCCTGTCAGGGGGAAGTTCACCCCTCCACTTT
v_gene: TRBV27; j_gene: TRBJ2-1; d_gene: TRBD2; abundance: -; CDR3aa: CASSSPLAGGNEQFF; CDR3nt: TGTGCCAGCAGTTCCCCACTAGCGGGGGGGAATGAGCAGTTCTTC
v_gene: TRBV30; j_gene: TRBJ2-1; d_gene: TRBD2; abundance: -; CDR3aa: CAWGRGTNNEQFF; CDR3nt: TGTGCCTGGGGGCGGGGGACCAACAATGAGCAGTTCTTC
v_gene: TRBV2; j_gene: TRBJ2-1; d_gene: -; abundance: -; CDR3aa: CASRKGDFLYNEQFF; CDR3nt: TGTGCCAGCAGGAAGGGGGACTTCTTATACAATGAGCAGTTCTTC
v_gene: TRBV19; j_gene: TRBJ1-1; d_gene: -; abundance: medium-sized; CDR3aa: CASTLAQGNTEAFF; CDR3nt: TGTGCCAGTACACTAGCGCAGGGGAACACTGAAGCTTTCTTT
v_gene: TRBV27; j_gene: TRBJ1-2; d_gene: -; abundance: -; CDR3aa: CASSLRPNSDGFYGYTF; CDR3nt: TGTGCCAGCAGTTTACGTCCCAACAGTGACGGATTCTATGGCTACACCTTC
v_gene: TRBV2; j_gene: TRBJ2-1; d_gene: -; abundance: -; CDR3aa: CASSEGPRSYNEQFF; CDR3nt: TGTGCCAGCAGTGAGGGGCCCCGCTCCTACAATGAGCAGTTCTTC
v_gene: TRBV27; j_gene: TRBJ2-1; d_gene: TRBD1; abundance: -; CDR3aa: CASSAPPGTGFRYNEQFF; CDR3nt: TGTGCCAGCAGTGCACCACCCGGGACAGGGTTCCGCTACAATGAGCAGTTCTTC
v_gene: TRBV6-5; j_gene: TRBJ1-2; d_gene: -; abundance: -; CDR3aa: CASSSSGTPNGYTF; CDR3nt: TGTGCCAGCAGTTCCTCCGGGACACCTAATGGCTACACCTTC
v_gene: TRBV7-8; j_gene: TRBJ2-4; d_gene: TRBD1; abundance: -; CDR3aa: CASSLEQGAYIQYF; CDR3nt: TGTGCCAGCAGCTTAGAGCAGGGGGCTTACATTCAGTACTTC
v_gene: TRBV28; j_gene: TRBJ1-5; d_gene: -; abundance: -; CDR3aa: CASTQLEGRQPQHF; CDR3nt: TGTGCCAGCACCCAGCTCGAGGGGCGTCAGCCCCAGCATTTT
v_gene: TRBV7-2; j_gene: TRBJ1-3; d_gene: -; abundance: -; CDR3aa: CASSFLEALSGNTIYF; CDR3nt: TGTGCCAGCAGCTTTCTCGAGGCCCTCTCTGGAAACACCATATATTTT
v_gene: TRBV5-1; j_gene: TRBJ1-1; d_gene: -; abundance: -; CDR3aa: CASSPRWRVGTEAFF; CDR3nt: TGCGCCAGCAGCCCCCGGTGGAGGGTTGGCACTGAAGCTTTCTTT
v_gene: TRBV29-1; j_gene: TRBJ1-4; d_gene: -; abundance: -; CDR3aa: CSVGQSPQKLFF; CDR3nt: TGCAGCGTCGGACAGAGCCCTCAAAAACTGTTTTTT
v_gene: TRBV6-5; j_gene: TRBJ2-1; d_gene: -; abundance: -; CDR3aa: CASSMPRRAFF; CDR3nt: TGTGCCAGCAGTATGCCCCGTCGGGCGTTCTTC
v_gene: TRBV28; j_gene: TRBJ1-5; d_gene: TRBD1; abundance: -; CDR3aa: CASITGAGGRNQPQHF; CDR3nt: TGTGCCAGCATAACCGGAGCAGGGGGTCGCAATCAGCCCCAGCATTTT
v_gene: TRBV18; j_gene: TRBJ2-3; d_gene: -; abundance: -; CDR3aa: CASSPTNGDTQYF; CDR3nt: TGTGCCAGCTCACCGACTAATGGAGATACGCAGTATTTT
v_gene: TRBV19; j_gene: TRBJ2-2; d_gene: -; abundance: -; CDR3aa: CASSIKVNTGELFF; CDR3nt: TGTGCCAGTAGTATAAAAGTGAACACCGGGGAGCTGTTTTTT
v_gene: TRBV29-1; j_gene: TRBJ2-3; d_gene: -; abundance: -; CDR3aa: CSVEGGGTDTQYF; CDR3nt: TGCAGCGTTGAGGGCGGGGGCACAGATACGCAGTATTTT
v_gene: TRBV10-3; j_gene: TRBJ2-2; d_gene: -; abundance: -; CDR3aa: CAISERGGIAGELFF; CDR3nt: TGTGCCATCAGTGAGAGGGGGGGCATTGCCGGGGAGCTGTTTTTT
v_gene: TRBV13; j_gene: TRBJ2-6; d_gene: -; abundance: -; CDR3aa: CASSLRGTGANVLTF; CDR3nt: TGTGCCAGCAGCCTCAGGGGTACTGGGGCCAACGTCCTGACTTTC
v_gene: TRBV4-1; j_gene: TRBJ1-1; d_gene: TRBD1; abundance: few; CDR3aa: CASSQDWTGEAFF; CDR3nt: TGCGCCAGCAGCCAAGATTGGACAGGGGAAGCTTTCTTT
v_gene: TRBV7-2; j_gene: TRBJ1-1; d_gene: -; abundance: medium-sized; CDR3aa: CASSFMSRGTEAFF; CDR3nt: TGTGCCAGCAGCTTTATGAGCAGGGGTACTGAAGCTTTCTTT
v_gene: TRBV11-3; j_gene: TRBJ2-3; d_gene: -; abundance: -; CDR3aa: CASSLGGADTQYF; CDR3nt: TGTGCCAGCAGCTTAGGCGGAGCAGATACGCAGTATTTT
v_gene: TRBV6-1; j_gene: TRBJ1-1; d_gene: -; abundance: -; CDR3aa: CASSEQGGTEAFF; CDR3nt: TGTGCCAGCAGTGAGCAGGGTGGGACTGAAGCTTTCTTT
v_gene: TRBV19; j_gene: TRBJ2-1; d_gene: -; abundance: -; CDR3aa: CASSIGNEQFF; CDR3nt: TGTGCCAGTAGCATTGGCAATGAGCAGTTCTTC
v_gene: TRBV6-5; j_gene: TRBJ2-3; d_gene: TRBD1; abundance: -; CDR3aa: CASSYGTGATDTQYF; CDR3nt: TGTGCCAGCAGTTATGGGACAGGGGCCACAGATACGCAGTATTTT
v_gene: TRBV2; j_gene: TRBJ1-2; d_gene: -; abundance: -; CDR3aa: CAGTYDQGGYTF; CDR3nt: TGTGCCGGGACCTATGACCAGGGCGGCTACACCTTC
v_gene: TRBV2; j_gene: TRBJ1-1; d_gene: -; abundance: -; CDR3aa: CASSAGEWRVTEAFF; CDR3nt: TGTGCCAGCAGTGCAGGGGAATGGAGGGTTACTGAAGCTTTCTTT
v_gene: TRBV29-1; j_gene: TRBJ1-4; d_gene: TRBD1; abundance: -; CDR3aa: CSVGTGSNEKLFF; CDR3nt: TGCAGCGTTGGGACAGGGAGTAATGAAAAACTGTTTTTT
v_gene: TRBV18; j_gene: TRBJ2-1; d_gene: -; abundance: -; CDR3aa: CASSPGGVARKFF; CDR3nt: TGTGCCAGCTCACCAGGCGGGGTAGCCCGGAAGTTCTTC
v_gene: TRBV2; j_gene: TRBJ2-3; d_gene: -; abundance: -; CDR3aa: CASSERRLPPRDTQYF; CDR3nt: TGTGCCAGCAGTGAACGGCGACTACCTCCCCGAGATACGCAGTATTTT
v_gene: TRBV29-1; j_gene: TRBJ1-1; d_gene: -; abundance: -; CDR3aa: CSVVLFSNTEAFF; CDR3nt: TGCAGCGTTGTCCTGTTTTCGAACACTGAAGCTTTCTTT
v_gene: TRBV14; j_gene: TRBJ1-1; d_gene: TRBD1; abundance: -; CDR3aa: CASSPFQGDYTEAFF; CDR3nt: TGTGCCAGCAGCCCCTTTCAGGGGGACTACACTGAAGCTTTCTTT
v_gene: TRBV10-1; j_gene: TRBJ2-1; d_gene: -; abundance: few; CDR3aa: CASSGSGSYNEQFF; CDR3nt: TGCGCCAGCAGTGGGAGCGGGTCCTACAATGAGCAGTTCTTC
v_gene: TRBV27; j_gene: TRBJ2-6; d_gene: -; abundance: -; CDR3aa: CASSPTSSSGANVLTF; CDR3nt: TGTGCCAGCAGTCCCACCAGCAGCTCTGGGGCCAACGTCCTGACTTTC
v_gene: TRBV18; j_gene: TRBJ2-5; d_gene: TRBD2; abundance: -; CDR3aa: CASSPPAGGETQYF; CDR3nt: TGTGCCAGCTCACCACCGGCCGGGGGGGAGACCCAGTACTTC
v_gene: TRBV10-3; j_gene: TRBJ1-4; d_gene: -; abundance: -; CDR3aa: CAISETDGTNEKLFF; CDR3nt: TGTGCCATCAGTGAAACGGATGGCACCAATGAAAAACTGTTTTTT